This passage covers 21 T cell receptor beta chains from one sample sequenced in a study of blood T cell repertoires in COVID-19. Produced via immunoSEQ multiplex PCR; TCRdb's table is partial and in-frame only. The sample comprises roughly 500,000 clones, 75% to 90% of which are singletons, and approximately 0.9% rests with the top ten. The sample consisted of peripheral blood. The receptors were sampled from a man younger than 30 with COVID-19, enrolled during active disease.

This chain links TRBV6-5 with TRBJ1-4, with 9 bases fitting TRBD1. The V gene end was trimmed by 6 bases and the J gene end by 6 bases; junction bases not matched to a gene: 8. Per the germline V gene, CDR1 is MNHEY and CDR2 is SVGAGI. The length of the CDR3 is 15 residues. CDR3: CASSTPGQGYEKLFF. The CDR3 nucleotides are TGTGCCAGCAGCACTCCGGGACAGGGCTATGAAAAACTGTTTTTT.

CDR3 amino acids: CATSRATEDGGEKLFF. The CDR3 nucleotides are TGTGCCACCAGCAGAGCTACGGAGGATGGCGGTGAAAAACTGTTTTTT. The chain has TRBV15 and TRBJ1-4; D unresolved. The V end lost 1 base, the J end lost 7 bases, and 16 bases lay between the germline ends. The CDR3 extends over 16 amino acids. Germline V gives CDR1 LNHNV, CDR2 YYDKDF (reference sequence).

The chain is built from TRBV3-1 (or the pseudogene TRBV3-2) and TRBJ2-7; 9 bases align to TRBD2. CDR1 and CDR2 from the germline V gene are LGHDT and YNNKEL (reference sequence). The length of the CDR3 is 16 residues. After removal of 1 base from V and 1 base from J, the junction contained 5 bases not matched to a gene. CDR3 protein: CASSQGTSDLSYEQYF. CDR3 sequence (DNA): TGTGCCAGCAGCCAAGGGACTAGCGATCTTTCCTACGAGCAGTACTTC.

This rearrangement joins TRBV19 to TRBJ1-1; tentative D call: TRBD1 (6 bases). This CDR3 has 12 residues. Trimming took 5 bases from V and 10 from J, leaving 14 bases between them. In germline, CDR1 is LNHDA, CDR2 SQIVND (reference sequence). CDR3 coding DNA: TGTGCCAGTAGTCTAGGGAACAGGGCAGCTTTCTTT. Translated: CASSLGNRAAFF.

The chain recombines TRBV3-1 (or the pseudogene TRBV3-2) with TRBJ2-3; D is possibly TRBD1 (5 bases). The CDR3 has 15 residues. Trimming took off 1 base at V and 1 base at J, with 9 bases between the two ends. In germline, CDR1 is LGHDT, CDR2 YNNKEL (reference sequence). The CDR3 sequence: CASSQGQSGTDTQYF. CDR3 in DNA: TGTGCCAGCAGCCAAGGACAGAGTGGCACAGATACGCAGTATTTT.

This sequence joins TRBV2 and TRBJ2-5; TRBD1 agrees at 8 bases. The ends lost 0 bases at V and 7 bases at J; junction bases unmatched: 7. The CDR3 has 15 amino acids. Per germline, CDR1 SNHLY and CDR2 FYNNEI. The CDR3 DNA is TGTGCCAGCAGTGAAGCGCGACAGGGGTCAGCGACCCAGTACTTC. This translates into CASSEARQGSATQYF.

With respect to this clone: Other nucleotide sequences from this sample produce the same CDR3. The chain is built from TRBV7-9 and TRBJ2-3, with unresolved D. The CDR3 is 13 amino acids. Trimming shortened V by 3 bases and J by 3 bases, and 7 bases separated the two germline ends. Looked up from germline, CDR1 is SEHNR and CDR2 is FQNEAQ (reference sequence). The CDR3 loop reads CASSFTGTDTQYF. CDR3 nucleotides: TGTGCCAGCAGCTTTACCGGGACAGATACGCAGTATTTT.

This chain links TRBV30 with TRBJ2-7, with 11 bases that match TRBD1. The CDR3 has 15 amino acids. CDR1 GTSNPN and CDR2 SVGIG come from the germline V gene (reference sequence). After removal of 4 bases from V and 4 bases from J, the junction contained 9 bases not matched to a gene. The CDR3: CAWNSGTGGFYEQYF. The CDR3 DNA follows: TGTGCCTGGAATTCCGGGACAGGGGGTTTTTACGAGCAGTACTTC.

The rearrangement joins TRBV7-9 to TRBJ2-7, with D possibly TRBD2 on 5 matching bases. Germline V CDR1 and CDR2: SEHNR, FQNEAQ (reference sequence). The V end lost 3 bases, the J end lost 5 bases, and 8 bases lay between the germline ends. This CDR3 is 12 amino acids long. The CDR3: CASSFISDEQYF. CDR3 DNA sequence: TGTGCCAGCAGCTTTATTAGCGACGAGCAGTACTTC.

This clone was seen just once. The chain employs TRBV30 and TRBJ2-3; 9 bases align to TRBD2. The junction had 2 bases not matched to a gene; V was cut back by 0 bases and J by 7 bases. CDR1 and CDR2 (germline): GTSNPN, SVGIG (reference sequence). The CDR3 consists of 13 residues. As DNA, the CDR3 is TGTGCCTGGAGTGTAAGCGGGAGGAATACGCAGTATTTT. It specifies CAWSVSGRNTQYF.

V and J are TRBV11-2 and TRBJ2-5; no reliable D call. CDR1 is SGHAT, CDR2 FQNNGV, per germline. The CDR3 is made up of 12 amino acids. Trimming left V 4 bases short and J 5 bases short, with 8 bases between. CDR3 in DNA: TGTGCCAGCAGCTACAGCCGGGAGACCCAGTACTTC. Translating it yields CASSYSRETQYF. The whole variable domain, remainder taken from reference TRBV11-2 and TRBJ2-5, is EAGVAQSPRYKIIEKRQSVAFWCNPISGHATLYWYQQILGQGPKLLIQFQNNGVVDDSQLPKDRFSAERLKGVDSTLKIQPAKLEDSAVYLCASSYSRETQYFGPGTRLLVL.

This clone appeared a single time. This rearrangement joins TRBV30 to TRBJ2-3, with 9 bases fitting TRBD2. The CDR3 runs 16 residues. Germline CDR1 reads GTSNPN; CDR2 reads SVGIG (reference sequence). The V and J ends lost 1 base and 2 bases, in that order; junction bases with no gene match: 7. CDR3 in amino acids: CAWSGRLAELTDTQYF. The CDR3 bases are TGTGCCTGGAGTGGTCGACTAGCGGAGCTCACAGATACGCAGTATTTT.

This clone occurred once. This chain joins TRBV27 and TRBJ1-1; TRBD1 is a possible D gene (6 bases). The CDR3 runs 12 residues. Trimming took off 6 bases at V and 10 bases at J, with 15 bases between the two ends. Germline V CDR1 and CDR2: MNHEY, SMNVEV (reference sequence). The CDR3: CASRNLQGVAFF. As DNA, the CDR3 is TGTGCCAGCAGGAACCTACAGGGCGTAGCTTTCTTT.

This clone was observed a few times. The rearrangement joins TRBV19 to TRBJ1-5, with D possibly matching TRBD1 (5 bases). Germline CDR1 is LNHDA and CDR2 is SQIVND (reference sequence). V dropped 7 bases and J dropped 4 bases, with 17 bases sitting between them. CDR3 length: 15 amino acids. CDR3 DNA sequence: TGTGCCAGTACCCGGAGTGGGGGGAGAAATCAGCCCCAGCATTTT. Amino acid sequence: CASTRSGGRNQPQHF.

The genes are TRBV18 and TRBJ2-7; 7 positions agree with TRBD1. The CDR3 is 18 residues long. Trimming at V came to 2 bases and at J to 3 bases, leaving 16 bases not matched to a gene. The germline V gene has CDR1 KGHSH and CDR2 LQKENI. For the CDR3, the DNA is TGTGCCAGCTCACCAACCAGACAGGGCCCCACTACTCTCTACGAGCAGTACTTC. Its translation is CASSPTRQGPTTLYEQYF.

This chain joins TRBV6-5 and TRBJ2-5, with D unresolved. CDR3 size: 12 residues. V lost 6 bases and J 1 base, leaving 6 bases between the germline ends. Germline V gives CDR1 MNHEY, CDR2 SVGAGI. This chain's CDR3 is CASRAPQETQYF. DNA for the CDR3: TGTGCCAGCAGAGCCCCCCAAGAGACCCAGTACTTC.

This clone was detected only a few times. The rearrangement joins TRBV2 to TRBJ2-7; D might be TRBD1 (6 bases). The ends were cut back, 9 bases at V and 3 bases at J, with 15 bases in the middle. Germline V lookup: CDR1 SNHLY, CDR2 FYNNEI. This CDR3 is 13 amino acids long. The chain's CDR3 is CASTSGQNYEQYF. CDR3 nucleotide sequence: TGTGCCAGTACCTCGGGACAAAACTACGAGCAGTACTTC.

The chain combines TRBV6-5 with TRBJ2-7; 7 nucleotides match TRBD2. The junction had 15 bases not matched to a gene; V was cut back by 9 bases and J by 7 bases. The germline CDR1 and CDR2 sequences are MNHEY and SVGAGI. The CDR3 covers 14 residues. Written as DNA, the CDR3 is TGTGCCAGTGAAAGCTTTGGCGGGGGTCGAGAGCAGTACTTC. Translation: CASESFGGGREQYF.

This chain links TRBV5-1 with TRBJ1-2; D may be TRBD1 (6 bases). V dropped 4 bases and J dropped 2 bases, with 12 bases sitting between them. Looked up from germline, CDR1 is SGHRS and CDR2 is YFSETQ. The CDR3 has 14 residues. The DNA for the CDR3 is TGCGCCAGCAGCCCCTGGCAGGGGAACTATGGCTACACCTTC. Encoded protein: CASSPWQGNYGYTF.

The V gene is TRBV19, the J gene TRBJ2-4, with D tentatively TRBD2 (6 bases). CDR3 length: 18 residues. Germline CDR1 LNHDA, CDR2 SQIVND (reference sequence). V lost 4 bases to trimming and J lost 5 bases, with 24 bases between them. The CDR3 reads CASSNPGGGFWVQNIQYF. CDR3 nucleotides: TGTGCCAGTAGTAATCCGGGTGGAGGGTTTTGGGTCCAAAACATTCAGTACTTC. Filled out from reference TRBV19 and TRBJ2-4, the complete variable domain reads DGGITQSPKYLFRKEGQNVTLSCEQNLNHDAMYWYRQDPGQGLRLIYYSQIVNDFQKGDIAEGYSVSREKKESFPLTVTSAQKNPTAFYLCASSNPGGGFWVQNIQYFGAGTRLSVL.

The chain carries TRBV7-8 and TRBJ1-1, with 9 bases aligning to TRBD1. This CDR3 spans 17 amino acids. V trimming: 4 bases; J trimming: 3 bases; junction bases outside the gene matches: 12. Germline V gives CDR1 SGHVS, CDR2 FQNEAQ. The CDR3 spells CASSSQTGGVGDTEAFF. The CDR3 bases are TGTGCCAGCAGCTCCCAGACAGGGGGGGTTGGGGACACTGAAGCTTTCTTT.